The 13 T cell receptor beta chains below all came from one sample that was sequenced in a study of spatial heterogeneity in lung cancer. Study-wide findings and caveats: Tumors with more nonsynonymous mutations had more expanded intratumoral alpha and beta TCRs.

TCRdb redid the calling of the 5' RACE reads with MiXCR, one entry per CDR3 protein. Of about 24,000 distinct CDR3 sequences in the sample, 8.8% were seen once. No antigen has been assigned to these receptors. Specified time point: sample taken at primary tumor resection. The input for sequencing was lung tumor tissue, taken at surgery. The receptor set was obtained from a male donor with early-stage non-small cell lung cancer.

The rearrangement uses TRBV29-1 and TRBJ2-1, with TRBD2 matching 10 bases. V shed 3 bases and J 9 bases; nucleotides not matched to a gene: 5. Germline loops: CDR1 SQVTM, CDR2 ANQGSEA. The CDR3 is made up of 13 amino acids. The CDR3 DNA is TGCAGCGTTGATTTCCCTAGCGGGAGTGAGCAGTTCTTC. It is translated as CSVDFPSGSEQFF.

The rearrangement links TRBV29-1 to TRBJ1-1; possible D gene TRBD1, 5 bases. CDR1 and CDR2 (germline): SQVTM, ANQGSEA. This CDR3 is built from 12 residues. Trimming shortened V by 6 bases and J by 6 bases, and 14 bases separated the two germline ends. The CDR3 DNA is TGCAGCGTCGCGGACATGAATGCTGAAGCTTTCTTT. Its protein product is CSVADMNAEAFF. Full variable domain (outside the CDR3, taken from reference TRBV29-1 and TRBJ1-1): SAVISQKPSRDICQRGTSLTIQCQVDSQVTMMFWYRQQPGQSLTLIATANQGSEATYESGFVIDKFPISRPNLTFSTLTVSNMSPEDSSIYLCSVADMNAEAFFGQGTRLTVV.

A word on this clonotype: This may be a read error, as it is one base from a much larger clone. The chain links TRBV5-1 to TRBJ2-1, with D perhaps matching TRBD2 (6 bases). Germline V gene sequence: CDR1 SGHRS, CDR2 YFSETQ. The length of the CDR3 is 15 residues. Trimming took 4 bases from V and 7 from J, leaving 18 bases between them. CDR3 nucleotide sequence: TGCGCCAGCAGCGACACAACGGCAGGGAGGAATGAGCAGTTCTTC. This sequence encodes CASSDTTAGRNEQFF.

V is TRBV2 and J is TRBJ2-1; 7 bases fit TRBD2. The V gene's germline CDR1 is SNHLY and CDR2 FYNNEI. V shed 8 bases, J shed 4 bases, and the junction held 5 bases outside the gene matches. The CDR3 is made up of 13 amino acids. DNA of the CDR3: TGTGCCAGCGGGGGGGAAGTTTACAATGAGCAGTTCTTC. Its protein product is CASGGEVYNEQFF. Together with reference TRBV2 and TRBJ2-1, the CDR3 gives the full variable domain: EPEVTQTPSHQVTQMGQEVILRCVPISNHLYFYWYRQILGQKVEFLVSFYNNEISEKSEIFDDQFSVERPDGSNFTLKIRSTKLEDSAMYFCASGGEVYNEQFFGPGTRLTVL.

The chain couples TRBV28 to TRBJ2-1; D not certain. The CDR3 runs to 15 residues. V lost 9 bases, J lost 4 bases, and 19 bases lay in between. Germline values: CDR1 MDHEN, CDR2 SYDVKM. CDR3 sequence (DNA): TGTGCCAGACAAATGGCCGCCGACCCATACAATGAGCAGTTCTTC. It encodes CARQMAADPYNEQFF.

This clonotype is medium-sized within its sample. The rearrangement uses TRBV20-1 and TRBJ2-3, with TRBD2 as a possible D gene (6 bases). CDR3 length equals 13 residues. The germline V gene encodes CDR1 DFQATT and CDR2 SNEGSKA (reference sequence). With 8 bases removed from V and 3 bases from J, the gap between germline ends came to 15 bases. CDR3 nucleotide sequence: TGCAGTCTCCACGGGGGAGCTACAGATACGCAGTATTTT. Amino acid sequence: CSLHGGATDTQYF.

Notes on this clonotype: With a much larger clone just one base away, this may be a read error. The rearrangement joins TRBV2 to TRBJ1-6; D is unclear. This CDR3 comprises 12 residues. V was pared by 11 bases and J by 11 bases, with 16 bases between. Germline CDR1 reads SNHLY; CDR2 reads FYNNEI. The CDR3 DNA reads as TGTGCCGGCACCTCTTCTTGGACACCCCTCCACTTT. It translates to CAGTSSWTPLHF. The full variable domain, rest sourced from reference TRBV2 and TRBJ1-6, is EPEVTQTPSHQVTQMGQEVILRCVPISNHLYFYWYRQILGQKVEFLVSFYNNEISEKSEIFDDQFSVERPDGSNFTLKIRSTKLEDSAMYFCAGTSSWTPLHFGNGTRLTVT.

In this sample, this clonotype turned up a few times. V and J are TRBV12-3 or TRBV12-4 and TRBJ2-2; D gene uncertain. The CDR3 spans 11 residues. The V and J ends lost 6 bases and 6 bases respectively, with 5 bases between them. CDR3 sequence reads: CASRVAGELFF. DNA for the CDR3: TGTGCCAGCAGAGTGGCCGGGGAGCTGTTTTTT.

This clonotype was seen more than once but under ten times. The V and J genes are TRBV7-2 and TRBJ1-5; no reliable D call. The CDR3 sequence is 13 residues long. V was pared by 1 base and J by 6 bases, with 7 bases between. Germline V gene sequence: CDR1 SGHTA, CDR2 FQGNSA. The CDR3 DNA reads TGTGCCAGCAGCTTAGAAGGGCGTCAGCCCCAGCATTTT. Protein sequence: CASSLEGRQPQHF.

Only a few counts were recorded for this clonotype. The CDR3 DNA reads TGTGCCAGCAGTTGGGCCCAGGGCGAAGCTTTCTTT. Translation gives CASSWAQGEAFF. J is TRBJ1-1 and V is TRBV12-3 or TRBV12-4, with D perhaps TRBD1 (5 bases). V was shortened by 4 bases and J by 8 bases, with 11 bases between the two germline ends. This CDR3 has 12 residues.

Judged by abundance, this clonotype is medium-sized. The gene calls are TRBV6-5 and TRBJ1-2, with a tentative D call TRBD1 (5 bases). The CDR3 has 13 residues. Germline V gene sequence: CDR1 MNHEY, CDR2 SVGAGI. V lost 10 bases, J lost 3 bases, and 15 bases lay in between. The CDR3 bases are TGTGCCACAGGATTACAGGAACACTATGGCTACACCTTC. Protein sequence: CATGLQEHYGYTF.

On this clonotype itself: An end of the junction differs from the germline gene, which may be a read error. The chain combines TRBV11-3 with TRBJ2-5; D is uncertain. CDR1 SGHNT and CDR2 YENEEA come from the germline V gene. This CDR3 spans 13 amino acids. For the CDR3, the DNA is TGTGCCAGCAGCTTAGTCTACCAGGAGACCCAGTACTTC. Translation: CASSLVYQETQYF.

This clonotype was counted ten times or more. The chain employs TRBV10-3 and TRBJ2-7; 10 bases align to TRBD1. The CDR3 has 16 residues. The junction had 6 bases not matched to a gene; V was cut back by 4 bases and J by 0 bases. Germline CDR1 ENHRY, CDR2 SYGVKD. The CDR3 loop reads CAISARTGGSSYEQYF. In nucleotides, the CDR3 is TGTGCCATCAGTGCCCGGACAGGGGGGAGCTCCTACGAGCAGTACTTC.